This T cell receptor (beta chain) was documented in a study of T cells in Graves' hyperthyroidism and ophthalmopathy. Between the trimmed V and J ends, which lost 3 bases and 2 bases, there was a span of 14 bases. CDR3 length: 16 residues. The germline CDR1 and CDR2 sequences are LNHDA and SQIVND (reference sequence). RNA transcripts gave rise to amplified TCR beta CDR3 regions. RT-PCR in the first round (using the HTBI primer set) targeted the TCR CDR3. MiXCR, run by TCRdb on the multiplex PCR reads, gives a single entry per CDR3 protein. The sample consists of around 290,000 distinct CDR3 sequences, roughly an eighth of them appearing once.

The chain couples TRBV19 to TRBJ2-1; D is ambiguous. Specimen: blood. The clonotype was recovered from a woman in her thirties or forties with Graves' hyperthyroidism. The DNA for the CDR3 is TGTGCCAGTAGTATGGAACCGGACCTCGCCTACAATGAGCAGTTCTTC. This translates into CASSMEPDLAYNEQFF.